The 15 T cell receptor beta chains below were found in one sample sequenced in a study of Graves' ophthalmopathy and Graves' hyperthyroidism. RNA transcripts yielded amplified TCR beta CDR3 regions. Scientists carried out first-round RT-PCR using HTBI primers and then a second-round multiplex PCR. TCRdb used MiXCR to reprocess the multiplex PCR reads, holding one entry per CDR3 protein. The sample carries 650,000 to 800,000 distinct CDR3 sequences, roughly two fifths recorded once. The source material was peripheral blood. The receptor set was obtained from an adult man with Graves' ophthalmopathy.

This clonotype was detected many times. The chain employs TRBV6-6 and TRBJ1-1, with D unresolved. This CDR3 has 14 residues. Trimming took off 2 bases at V and 1 base at J, with 8 bases between the two ends. Germline CDR1 is MNHNY and CDR2 is SVGAGI (reference sequence). DNA for the CDR3: TGTGCCAGCAGTTACGGGCCTCGGAACACTGAAGCTTTCTTT. It translates to CASSYGPRNTEAFF.

This clonotype has ten or more counts. The V call is TRBV15, the J call TRBJ1-1; D unresolved. CDR3 size: 12 residues. Germline V gene sequence: CDR1 LNHNV, CDR2 YYDKDF (reference sequence). V gave up 5 bases and J gave up 4 bases, with 8 bases separating them. The CDR3 is CATSQDGTEAFF. The CDR3 DNA sequence: TGTGCCACCAGCCAGGACGGCACTGAAGCTTTCTTT.

This clonotype came up many times. The chain uses TRBV2 and TRBJ2-2; D call uncertain. Trimming took off 7 bases at V and 7 bases at J, with 16 bases between the two ends. Germline CDR1 reads SNHLY; CDR2 reads FYNNEI. This CDR3 has 14 amino acids. The CDR3 protein is CASTGPLGNGELFF. Written as DNA, the CDR3 is TGTGCCAGCACCGGACCCTTGGGGAACGGGGAGCTGTTTTTT.

This clonotype was detected many times. The chain joins TRBV7-7 to TRBJ2-5; no clear D. Germline CDR1 and CDR2: SSHAT and FNYEAQ (reference sequence). The V end was cut by 4 bases, the J end by 4 bases, with 10 bases between. CDR3 length equals 13 residues. DNA for the CDR3: TGTGCCAGCAGCTGGACCTATAGAGAGACCCAGTACTTC. This translates into CASSWTYRETQYF. The full variable domain, in which reference TRBV7-7 and TRBJ2-5 provide the parts outside the CDR3, is GAGVSQSPRYKVTKRGQDVTLRCDPISSHATLYWYQQALGQGPEFLTYFNYEAQPDKSGLPSDRFSAERPEGSISTLTIQRTEQRDSAMYRCASSWTYRETQYFGPGTRLLVL.

In the case of this clonotype: A much larger clone lies a single base off, so this may be a read error. Since the CDR3 does not end with the conserved phenylalanine or tryptophan, this likely comes from a read error. The chain recombines TRBV2 with TRBJ1-2, with D tentatively TRBD1 (5 bases). CDR1 is SNHLY and CDR2 is FYNNEI in the germline V gene. This CDR3 is 14 amino acids long. The V and J ends lost 0 bases and 4 bases respectively, with 9 bases between them. CDR3: CASSEAGGAYGYTS. CDR3 sequence (DNA): TGTGCCAGCAGTGAAGCGGGAGGGGCCTATGGCTACACCTCC.

The rearrangement joins TRBV10-3 to TRBJ1-1; TRBD1 aligns across 10 bases. V was clipped by 8 bases and J by 0 bases; unmatched bases: 9. Per the germline V gene, CDR1 is ENHRY and CDR2 is SYGVKD. This CDR3 has 16 residues. Here the CDR3 DNA reads TGTGCCATCGGCTCACCGGGACAGGGGATGAACACTGAAGCTTTCTTT. It is translated as CAIGSPGQGMNTEAFF.

This clonotype was seen just once. V usage is TRBV12-3 or TRBV12-4 and J usage is TRBJ1-4, with 7 bases fitting TRBD1. V was pared by 5 bases and J by 10 bases, with 7 bases of the junction left unmatched. The CDR3 is 13 amino acids. This CDR3 reads CASSRQGSAKLFF. Here the CDR3 DNA reads TGTGCCAGCAGTCGACAGGGATCAGCAAAACTGTTTTTT.

A word on this clonotype: A much larger clonotype is one base distant, so this may be a read error. V and J are TRBV7-3 and TRBJ1-3; D may be TRBD1 (5 bases). The CDR3 sequence is 14 residues long. Germline values: CDR1 SGHTA, CDR2 FQGTGA. The CDR3 sequence: CASSPGPVGITIYF. CDR3 nucleotide sequence: TGTGCCAGCAGCCCGGGGCCCGTTGGAATCACCATATATTTT.

Note on this clonotype: One base away lies a much larger clone, so this may be a sequencing read error. The chain carries TRBV7-9 and TRBJ1-2; tentatively, D is TRBD1 (6 bases). Germline loops: CDR1 SEHNR, CDR2 FQNEAQ (reference sequence). This CDR3 region has 13 residues. The CDR3 here is CASSKSDSYGCTF. In nucleotides, the CDR3 is TGTGCCAGCAGCAAATCGGACAGTTATGGCTGCACCTTC.

This clonotype has a handful of counts. The rearrangement joins TRBV6-5 to TRBJ2-3; TRBD2 matches at 9 bases. Looked up from germline, CDR1 is MNHEY and CDR2 is SVGAGI. This CDR3 comprises 14 residues. V dropped 8 bases and J dropped 4; count of bases not matched to a gene: 7. CDR3 region: CASGAGGGSDTQYF. The CDR3 DNA is TGTGCCAGCGGAGCGGGAGGAGGCTCAGATACGCAGTATTTT.

The chain has TRBV25-1 and TRBJ2-7; 8 bases line up with TRBD1. CDR1 is MGHDK and CDR2 is SYGVNS in the germline V gene. Trimming at V came to 8 bases and at J to 5 bases, leaving 5 bases not matched to a gene. The CDR3 loop spans 12 amino acids. The CDR3 protein is CASQTTGDEQYF. CDR3 bases: TGTGCCAGCCAAACGACAGGGGACGAGCAGTACTTC.

The table lists this clonotype with many counts. The chain uses TRBV4-2 and TRBJ1-5; D is possibly TRBD1 (5 bases). The V end was cut by 1 base, the J end by 2 bases, with 9 bases between. The length of the CDR3 is 15 residues. Per germline, CDR1 LGHNA and CDR2 YNFKEQ. The CDR3 protein is CASSQAREGNQPQHF. DNA for the CDR3: TGTGCCAGCAGCCAAGCCAGGGAAGGCAATCAGCCCCAGCATTTT.

The V and J genes are TRBV7-9 and TRBJ2-5; no clear D gene. V gave up 7 bases and J gave up 0 bases, with 12 bases separating them. This CDR3 contains 14 residues. CDR1 is SEHNR, CDR2 FQNEAQ, per germline (reference sequence). DNA of the CDR3: TGTGCCAGCACAGCGCTACAGAACCAAGAGACCCAGTACTTC. It translates to CASTALQNQETQYF. Using reference TRBV7-9 and TRBJ2-5 for the parts outside the CDR3, the full variable domain is DTGVSQNPRHKITKRGQNVTFRCDPISEHNRLYWYRQTLGQGPEFLTYFQNEAQLEKSRLLSDRFSAERPKGSFSTLEIQRTEQGDSAMYLCASTALQNQETQYFGPGTRLLVL.

CDR3 sequence: CASSYSSPDYGYTF. In DNA form, the CDR3 reads TGTGCCAGCAGTTACTCGAGCCCAGACTATGGCTACACCTTC. The V and J genes are TRBV6-5 and TRBJ1-2; D unclear. Germline CDR1 reads MNHEY; CDR2 reads SVGAGI. The CDR3 totals 14 residues. Trimming took off 0 bases at V and 3 bases at J, with 8 bases between the two ends.

The chain joins TRBV2 to TRBJ2-2; D may be TRBD2 (7 bases). The CDR3 consists of 14 residues. Trimming stripped 6 bases from V and 7 bases from J, with 15 bases between. Germline CDR1 and CDR2: SNHLY and FYNNEI. The chain's CDR3 is CASSERGAGGELFF. CDR3 in DNA: TGTGCCAGCAGCGAACGGGGGGCGGGCGGGGAGCTGTTTTTT.